A single sample gave rise to the 2 T cell receptor beta chains below, sequenced in a study of identical twins. TCRdb reprocessed the 5' RACE reads with MiXCR, giving one entry per CDR3 protein. Among 100,000 to 110,000 distinct CDR3 sequences listed, about 6% were seen once. Material: memory T cells sorted from blood. These receptors originate from a woman in her 50s in good health.

This clonotype was found many times. V usage is TRBV12-3 or TRBV12-4 and J usage is TRBJ2-6, with unresolved D. This CDR3 comprises 14 residues. V dropped 7 bases and J dropped 0 bases, with 7 bases sitting between them. CDR3 nucleotide sequence: TGTGCCAGCACCCTATCCTCTGGGGCCAACGTCCTGACTTTC. Its protein is CASTLSSGANVLTF.

There are many counts of this clonotype. V gene TRBV29-1 combines with J gene TRBJ1-1; D possibly corresponds to TRBD1 (6 bases). The CDR3 has 12 residues. Germline lookup yields CDR1 SQVTM and CDR2 ANQGSEA. Trimming stripped 3 bases from V and 4 bases from J, with 9 bases between. CDR3 amino acids: CSVDGRGTEAFF. DNA of the CDR3: TGCAGCGTTGATGGCAGGGGCACTGAAGCTTTCTTT.